These 29 T cell receptor beta chains were sequenced from one sample in a study of T-cell reconstitution after alpha-beta-depleted transplantation in children. Library preparation (for TCRbeta) was performed with unique molecular identifiers. MiXCR was run by TCRdb on the PCR reads, yielding one entry per CDR3 protein. Here the sample spans about 540,000 distinct CDR3 sequences, roughly 18% being singletons. The sample in question was PBMCs from the stem cell graft donor, obtained from the stem cell graft. The receptors derive from a human donor who donated a stem cell graft to a child with acute lymphoblastic leukemia.

This clonotype was picked up a small number of times. The J gene is TRBJ2-7, the V gene TRBV7-9, with TRBD2 identical over 10 bases. Germline CDR1 is SEHNR and CDR2 is FQNEAQ (reference sequence). The trim removed 5 bases at V and 6 bases at J, leaving 10 bases unmatched. The CDR3 consists of 15 residues. As DNA, the CDR3 is TGTGCCAGCAGCCCTAGCGGGAGTCGATTGGGCGAGCAGTACTTC. It yields the protein CASSPSGSRLGEQYF.

V is TRBV9 and J is TRBJ1-2, with 7 bases aligning to TRBD1. This CDR3 comprises 14 residues. J gave up 4 bases and V 2 bases, and 5 bases lay outside the gene matches. CDR1 and CDR2 from the germline V gene are SGDLS and YYNGEE. The CDR3 region has the DNA TGTGCCAGCAGCGTCAGGGGGGGCGGCTATGGCTACACCTTC. Translating gives CASSVRGGGYGYTF.

V and J are TRBV6-1 and TRBJ1-6; D unresolved. Trimming removed 8 bases at V and 1 base at J, with 6 bases between. The CDR3 extends over 13 amino acids. In germline, CDR1 is MNHNS, CDR2 SASEGT. CDR3 nucleotides: TGTGCCAGCGGCGGATCCTATAATTCACCCCTCCACTTT. As protein: CASGGSYNSPLHF.

The chain links TRBV5-1 to TRBJ2-5; TRBD2 aligns across 14 bases. Germline loops: CDR1 SGHRS, CDR2 YFSETQ. After removal of 9 bases from V and 3 bases from J, the junction contained 4 bases not matched to a gene. CDR3 size: 14 residues. CDR3 loop: CATTSGRAKETQYF. CDR3 sequence (DNA): TGCGCCACGACTAGCGGGAGGGCGAAAGAGACCCAGTACTTC.

The chain joins TRBV29-1 to TRBJ1-1, with a possible D match to TRBD1 (5 bases). The CDR3 has 16 residues. CDR1 and CDR2 (germline): SQVTM, ANQGSEA. V was trimmed by 4 bases and J by 5 bases, leaving 23 bases between them. CDR3 nucleotides: TGCAGCGTTGCTTGGATCCGCGACGGGACGTTGACTGAAGCTTTCTTT. It translates to CSVAWIRDGTLTEAFF.

This rearrangement joins TRBV20-1 to TRBJ2-7, with 11 bases matching TRBD2. The CDR3 runs 13 residues. Germline CDR1 reads DFQATT; CDR2 reads SNEGSKA (reference sequence). V lost 6 bases, J lost 4 bases, and 5 bases stayed unmatched. CDR3 region: CSAPGLAVYEQYF. The CDR3 DNA reads as TGCAGTGCCCCGGGACTAGCGGTTTACGAGCAGTACTTC.

Many counts were recorded for this clonotype. The genes are TRBV5-5 and TRBJ1-5, with D unclear. V was cut by 0 bases and J by 4 bases, with 14 bases left in between. Germline V gives CDR1 SGHKS, CDR2 YYEKEE (reference sequence). CDR3 length: 16 amino acids. In nucleotides, the CDR3 is TGTGCCAGCAGCTTGGTGGTTTGGGGAAATAATCAGCCCCAGCATTTT. It codes for CASSLVVWGNNQPQHF.

About this clonotype itself: An end of the junction does not agree with germline; a read error may underlie this. The rearrangement links TRBV6-5 to TRBJ2-1; D gene unclear. The CDR3 sequence is 13 residues long. Germline V gene sequence: CDR1 MNHEY, CDR2 SVGAGI. This CDR3 is CASSYFEGRPQVF. The CDR3 DNA reads TGTGCCAGCAGTTACTTCGAAGGTAGACCCCAGGTCTTC.

This clonotype was seen more than once but under ten times. J is TRBJ2-7 and V is TRBV29-1; D may correspond to TRBD1 or TRBD2 (5 bases each). The CDR3 is 14 residues long. Trimming removed 7 bases at V and 0 bases at J, with 16 bases between. In germline, CDR1 is SQVTM, CDR2 ANQGSEA. CDR3 loop: CSASRGANSYEQYF. DNA of the CDR3: TGCAGCGCCAGTCGAGGGGCGAACTCCTACGAGCAGTACTTC.

The V call is TRBV12-3 or TRBV12-4, the J call TRBJ2-5; TRBD2 agrees at 11 bases. This CDR3 has 15 residues. The junction had 7 bases not matched to a gene; V was cut back by 5 bases and J by 5 bases. This chain's CDR3 is CASSRLAGMVETQYF. As DNA, the CDR3 is TGTGCCAGCAGTCGACTAGCGGGAATGGTTGAGACCCAGTACTTC.

The rearrangement joins TRBV6-1 to TRBJ1-2; possible D gene TRBD1, 5 bases. The germline gives CDR1 MNHNS, CDR2 SASEGT. V was pared by 8 bases and J by 0 bases, with 22 bases between. This CDR3 is built from 17 residues. The CDR3, as DNA: TGTGCCAGCCGCCATCCGCCGGGACTGCAGGCTAACTATGGCTACACCTTC. This translates into CASRHPPGLQANYGYTF.

This clonotype was observed many times. The chain uses TRBV12-3 or TRBV12-4 and TRBJ2-7, with 10 bases identical to TRBD2. CDR3 length: 14 residues. With V trimmed by 8 bases and J by 3 bases, 7 bases remained unmatched. The CDR3 spells CASLASGSGYEQYF. The DNA for the CDR3 is TGTGCCAGCCTGGCTAGCGGGAGTGGCTACGAGCAGTACTTC.

This clonotype appeared a few times. The chain employs TRBV20-1 and TRBJ1-5; D might be TRBD1 (6 bases). Per germline, CDR1 DFQATT and CDR2 SNEGSKA (reference sequence). The CDR3 extends over 17 amino acids. Trimming shortened V by 2 bases and J by 0 bases, and 17 bases separated the two germline ends. The CDR3 region has the DNA TGCAGTGCTAGAAAGGCAGGGGCCTCTTATAGCAATCAGCCCCAGCATTTT. This translates into CSARKAGASYSNQPQHF.

There are a few counts of this clonotype. V gene TRBV27 combines with J gene TRBJ2-7; D not resolved. This CDR3 is built from 11 residues. With 8 bases removed from V and 3 bases from J, the gap between germline ends came to 8 bases. Germline V lookup: CDR1 MNHEY, CDR2 SMNVEV (reference sequence). The CDR3 DNA follows: TGTGCCAGCGCGACCTTCTACGAGCAGTACTTC. Translated: CASATFYEQYF.

The sample holds a few counts of this clonotype. The chain carries TRBV27 and TRBJ2-7, with D possibly TRBD1 on 5 matching bases. Germline values: CDR1 MNHEY, CDR2 SMNVEV (reference sequence). This CDR3 spans 15 amino acids. Trimming shortened V by 4 bases and J by 2 bases, and 15 bases separated the two germline ends. The CDR3 DNA follows: TGTGCCAGCAGTTCCAGGGATCGTGCAACCTACGAGCAGTACTTC. The encoded protein is CASSSRDRATYEQYF.

Only a few counts were recorded for this clonotype. The chain joins TRBV14 to TRBJ2-5; D is ambiguous. Germline V gives CDR1 SGHDN, CDR2 FVKESK. The CDR3 totals 19 residues. V gave up 4 bases and J gave up 5 bases, with 29 bases separating them. The CDR3, as DNA: TGTGCCAGCAGCCCAGTCGAGAAACTCCTGAGGTCGTTTGGGGAGACCCAGTACTTC. It translates to CASSPVEKLLRSFGETQYF.

The chain uses TRBV7-2 and TRBJ1-1, with D possibly matching TRBD1 (5 bases). Trimming pared 5 bases from V and 0 bases from J, leaving 13 bases between. The germline V gene encodes CDR1 SGHTA and CDR2 FQGNSA. This CDR3 contains 15 residues. The CDR3 loop is CASSPRAGVNTEAFF. The CDR3, as DNA: TGTGCCAGCAGCCCCCGTGCGGGGGTGAACACTGAAGCTTTCTTT.

This clonotype was detected only a few times. The rearrangement links TRBV4-1 to TRBJ2-3; D may match TRBD1 or TRBD2 (6 bases each). Trimming stripped 4 bases from V and 8 bases from J, with 22 bases between. CDR3 length equals 16 residues. Germline assignment: CDR1 MGHRA and CDR2 YSYEKL. The CDR3 reads CASSPTGDRDTGTQYF. CDR3 sequence (DNA): TGCGCCAGCAGCCCCACGGGGGATCGGGACACGGGTACGCAGTATTTT.

The rearrangement links TRBV29-1 to TRBJ2-2; the match to TRBD2 covers 7 bases. CDR3 size: 13 residues. Germline CDR1 and CDR2: SQVTM and ANQGSEA. Unmatched junction bases numbered 4, after V lost 7 bases and J lost 2 bases. CDR3 nucleotide sequence: TGCAGCGCGGGCGGGGGAAACACCGGGGAGCTGTTTTTT. Protein product: CSAGGGNTGELFF.

This clonotype has just a few counts. Here the CDR3 reads CASSPGVFNEQFF. The CDR3 coding sequence is TGCGCCAGCAGCCCTGGGGTCTTCAATGAGCAGTTCTTC. The chain combines TRBV5-1 with TRBJ2-1; no definite D call. Trimming left V 4 bases short and J 6 bases short, with 11 bases between. The germline V gene encodes CDR1 SGHRS and CDR2 YFSETQ. The CDR3 has 13 amino acids.

This clonotype was seen more than once but under ten times. The rearrangement links TRBV9 to TRBJ1-1; D ambiguous. The V end was cut by 2 bases, the J end by 0 bases, with 8 bases between. CDR1 SGDLS and CDR2 YYNGEE come from the germline V gene. CDR3 length: 14 amino acids. The CDR3, as DNA: TGTGCCAGCAGCGTCATCGAAATGAACACTGAAGCTTTCTTT. Translated: CASSVIEMNTEAFF.

This clonotype was counted many times. The chain recombines TRBV15 with TRBJ2-3, with D possibly TRBD1 on 6 matching bases. There are 16 residues in the CDR3. V was clipped by 1 base and J by 1 base, with 12 bases between them. CDR1 and CDR2 from the germline V gene are LNHNV and YYDKDF (reference sequence). The CDR3 DNA follows: TGTGCCACCAGCAGAGGGGTGGGACAACGCACAGATACGCAGTATTTT. This gives the protein CATSRGVGQRTDTQYF.

The chain is built from TRBV4-1 and TRBJ1-5; D ambiguous. Trimming shortened V by 0 bases and J by 4 bases, and 13 bases separated the two germline ends. The CDR3 is 16 amino acids. Germline V CDR1 and CDR2: MGHRA, YSYEKL. CDR3 nucleotides: TGCGCCAGCAGCCAAGAACCTGACCAACCAAATCAGCCCCAGCATTTT. Amino acids: CASSQEPDQPNQPQHF.

This chain uses TRBV5-1 with TRBJ2-5, with D unresolved. CDR3 size: 14 residues. The germline V gene encodes CDR1 SGHRS and CDR2 YFSETQ. The V gene lost 2 bases and the J gene lost 4 bases, with 12 bases spanning the gap. The CDR3 loop is CASSFRVVGETQYF. The DNA of the CDR3 is TGCGCCAGCAGCTTTCGGGTGGTTGGAGAGACCCAGTACTTC.

This clonotype was counted only a few times. This chain joins TRBV4-1 and TRBJ2-1; 8 nucleotides match TRBD1. There are 19 residues in the CDR3. Germline lookup yields CDR1 MGHRA and CDR2 YSYEKL. J lost 5 bases, V lost 3 bases, and 18 bases had no gene match. The CDR3 DNA follows: TGCGCCAGCAGCCATCCCCTCCAGGGGGCGCGTGGTAGCCACAATGAGCAGTTCTTC. Translating gives CASSHPLQGARGSHNEQFF.

This clonotype has more than one count but fewer than ten. The chain is built from TRBV25-1 and TRBJ2-5; D perhaps matches TRBD1 (6 bases). The CDR3 sequence is 12 residues long. The ends were cut back, 3 bases at V and 7 bases at J, with 9 bases in the middle. Germline values: CDR1 MGHDK, CDR2 SYGVNS. In DNA, the CDR3 is TGTGCCAGCAGTGATCAGGGGAGGACCCAGTACTTC. Translating gives CASSDQGRTQYF.

Only a few counts were recorded for this clonotype. The chain is built from TRBV6-1 and TRBJ2-1; tentative D call: TRBD1 (6 bases). Germline V gene data show CDR1 as MNHNS and CDR2 as SASEGT. Between the trimmed V and J ends, which lost 8 bases and 8 bases, there was a span of 16 bases. The CDR3 totals 13 residues. CDR3 coding DNA: TGTGCCAGCGGCACAGGGCCAGGGGATGAGCAGTTCTTC. As protein: CASGTGPGDEQFF.

This clonotype was counted a few times. This chain links TRBV6-6 with TRBJ2-1, with a possible D match to TRBD1 (5 bases). V shed 6 bases and J shed 3 bases, with 9 bases lying between them. CDR1 is MNHNY and CDR2 is SVGAGI in the germline V gene (reference sequence). This CDR3 has 13 amino acids. This chain's CDR3 is CASRQENYNEQFF. In nucleotides, the CDR3 is TGTGCCAGCAGACAGGAGAACTACAATGAGCAGTTCTTC.

The rearrangement links TRBV27 to TRBJ2-7, with D perhaps matching TRBD2 (6 bases). Trimming shortened V by 0 bases and J by 1 base, and 10 bases separated the two germline ends. CDR1 is MNHEY, CDR2 SMNVEV, per germline (reference sequence). The CDR3 consists of 15 residues. The CDR3 loop reads CASSLSLAVSYEQYF. CDR3 DNA sequence: TGTGCCAGCAGTTTATCCTTAGCGGTTTCCTACGAGCAGTACTTC.